The 22 T cell receptor beta chains below were found in one sample sequenced in a study of shared clonotypes between healthy human individuals. Profiling relied on immunoSEQ multiplex PCR, and the TCRdb table lists in-frame clones only, not all of them. The sample yields 450,000 to 500,000 clones, roughly 85% seen once. Sequenced material: PBMCs. All receptors derive from a woman between 40 and 55 years old in good health. Some clones in this sample may be carry-over from other donors' samples.

The V call is TRBV7-7, the J call TRBJ2-5; tentative D call: TRBD2 (6 bases). Trimming stripped 5 bases from V and 2 bases from J, with 12 bases between. This CDR3 region has 14 residues. Germline CDR1 SSHAT, CDR2 FNYEAQ (reference sequence). CDR3 in amino acids: CASSPGGRQETQYF. CDR3 nucleotides: TGTGCCAGCAGCCCCGGAGGGCGTCAAGAGACCCAGTACTTC.

The rearrangement joins TRBV5-4 to TRBJ2-1, with 11 nucleotides matching TRBD2. This CDR3 contains 15 residues. The junction had 4 bases not matched to a gene; V was cut back by 3 bases and J by 5 bases. Germline-derived CDR1 and CDR2 are SGHNT and YYREEE (reference sequence). The CDR3 loop reads CASSWGGLADNEQFF. Written as DNA, the CDR3 is TGTGCCAGCAGCTGGGGGGGACTAGCGGACAATGAGCAGTTCTTC. Full variable domain (rest looked up from reference TRBV5-4 and TRBJ2-1): ETGVTQSPTHLIKTRGQQVTLRCSSQSGHNTVSWYQQALGQGPQFIFQYYREEENGRGNFPPRFSGLQFPNYSSELNVNALELDDSALYLCASSWGGLADNEQFFGPGTRLTVL.

The rearrangement joins TRBV4-1 to TRBJ1-4; no reliable D call. The CDR3 runs 18 residues. Germline lookup yields CDR1 MGHRA and CDR2 YSYEKL. The V gene lost 3 bases and the J gene lost 0 bases, with 17 bases spanning the gap. CDR3 amino acids: CASSHSGVRITTNEKLFF. The DNA of the CDR3 is TGCGCCAGCAGCCACTCCGGTGTAAGGATAACAACTAATGAAAAACTGTTTTTT.

This CDR3 is CASSVVLAGEQFF. The CDR3 DNA is TGTGCCAGCAGCGTAGTACTAGCGGGTGAGCAGTTCTTC. The genes are TRBV9 and TRBJ2-1; TRBD2 matches at 9 bases. The germline CDR1 and CDR2 sequences are SGDLS and YYNGEE. V trimming: 0 bases; J trimming: 9 bases; junction bases outside the gene matches: 1. The CDR3 length is 13 residues.

The CDR3 sequence: CASSLDQVETQYF. CDR3 nucleotide sequence: TGTGCCAGCAGCTTGGATCAGGTAGAGACCCAGTACTTC. The chain carries TRBV5-4 and TRBJ2-5, with no clear D. The germline gives CDR1 SGHNT, CDR2 YYREEE (reference sequence). CDR3 size: 13 residues. Trimming took off 0 bases at V and 4 bases at J, with 7 bases between the two ends.

V usage is TRBV5-1 and J usage is TRBJ1-2; TRBD1 matches at 8 bases. The CDR3 runs to 16 residues. Germline loops: CDR1 SGHRS, CDR2 YFSETQ. V trimming: 4 bases; J trimming: 1 base; junction bases outside the gene matches: 9. CDR3 protein: CASSHGQGRGNYGYTF. In DNA, the CDR3 is TGCGCCAGCAGCCACGGACAGGGAAGGGGTAACTATGGCTACACCTTC.

The CDR3 DNA sequence: TGTGCCAGCAGTGAAGGAGCGGGAGACTTGTACGAGCAGTACTTC. Its translation: CASSEGAGDLYEQYF. V gene TRBV6-1 combines with J gene TRBJ2-7; TRBD2 aligns across 8 bases. CDR3 length equals 15 residues. Germline V gene sequence: CDR1 MNHNS, CDR2 SASEGT. V dropped 1 base and J dropped 4; count of bases not matched to a gene: 6.

To note about this clone: Given a much more abundant clone one base away, this may be a read error. This CDR3 is CVSSWGTGAREQYF. The CDR3 DNA is TGTGTCAGCAGTTGGGGGACAGGGGCGCGAGAGCAGTACTTC. V is TRBV28 and J is TRBJ2-7; 10 bases map to TRBD1. The germline gives CDR1 MDHEN, CDR2 SYDVKM. The CDR3 contains 14 residues.

The J gene is TRBJ1-3, the V gene TRBV18, with D unresolved. Germline-derived CDR1 and CDR2 are KGHSH and LQKENI. The CDR3 is 15 residues long. V lost 6 bases and J lost 2, with 14 bases in between. The CDR3 nucleotides read TGTGCCAGCTCCGCAGTGGGAGAGACTGGAAACACCATATATTTT. Translating it yields CASSAVGETGNTIYF.

In DNA, the CDR3 is TGTGCCAGCAGTTCGTCGACAGGGGCTTTTTACGAGCAGTACTTC. The encoded protein is CASSSSTGAFYEQYF. The rearrangement uses TRBV7-2 and TRBJ2-7; TRBD1 matches at 8 bases. Germline trimming cut 6 bases from V and 4 bases from J; bases unmatched to any gene: 11. CDR1 is SGHTA and CDR2 is FQGNSA in the germline V gene. The CDR3 totals 15 residues.

V gene TRBV4-1 combines with J gene TRBJ2-3; TRBD2 agrees at 9 bases. The CDR3 spans 16 residues. J was trimmed by 6 bases and V by 3 bases; bases with no gene match: 10. Germline-derived CDR1 and CDR2 are MGHRA and YSYEKL. The CDR3 DNA reads as TGCGCCAGCAGCCACCCCGGCGGGAGGGCCGGGGATACGCAGTATTTT. Translated, it gives CASSHPGGRAGDTQYF.

This chain uses TRBV7-9 with TRBJ2-2; 10 bases map to TRBD2. Germline values: CDR1 SEHNR, CDR2 FQNEAQ (reference sequence). CDR3 length equals 15 residues. V gave up 6 bases and J gave up 6 bases; unmatched junction bases: 7. Written as DNA, the CDR3 is TGTGCCAGCAGGAACATTGGGACTAGCGCCGGGGAGCTGTTTTTT. Its protein product is CASRNIGTSAGELFF.

This chain connects TRBV27 to TRBJ1-5; 9 bases agree with TRBD1. The CDR3 contains 19 residues. V shed 5 bases and J 0 bases; nucleotides not matched to a gene: 14. CDR1 is MNHEY, CDR2 SMNVEV, per germline (reference sequence). The CDR3 loop reads CASSPGQGQTFYSNQPQHF. The CDR3 bases are TGTGCCAGCAGTCCTGGACAGGGGCAAACCTTCTATAGCAATCAGCCCCAGCATTTT.

The chain recombines TRBV10-2 with TRBJ2-7; maybe TRBD2 (7 bases). The CDR3 is 11 amino acids. Germline-derived CDR1 and CDR2 are WSHSY and SAAADI. V dropped 10 bases and J dropped 5 bases, with 12 bases sitting between them. The CDR3 DNA reads as TGCGCCACCGAGGGGGGGAACGAGCAGTACTTC. This codes for CATEGGNEQYF.

The rearrangement uses TRBV28 and TRBJ2-7; D is unresolved. Germline values: CDR1 MDHEN, CDR2 SYDVKM. The CDR3 contains 15 residues. Trimming removed 5 bases from V and 5 bases from J, with 19 bases in between. CDR3 sequence: CASSKPRLGIDEQYF. In DNA form, the CDR3 reads TGTGCCAGCAGTAAACCCCGCCTGGGGATCGACGAGCAGTACTTC. Filled out from reference TRBV28 and TRBJ2-7, the complete variable domain reads DVKVTQSSRYLVKRTGEKVFLECVQDMDHENMFWYRQDPGLGLRLIYFSYDVKMKEKGDIPEGYSVSREKKERFSLILESASTNQTSMYLCASSKPRLGIDEQYFGPGTRLTVT.

Only a few counts were recorded for this clone. The rearrangement joins TRBV6-5 to TRBJ2-2; 7 bases match TRBD1. The CDR3 length is 15 residues. V shed 6 bases and J 4 bases; nucleotides not matched to a gene: 8. Germline V gene sequence: CDR1 MNHEY, CDR2 SVGAGI. CDR3 protein: CASRPGTAITGELFF. CDR3 in DNA: TGTGCCAGCAGGCCTGGGACAGCAATCACCGGGGAGCTGTTTTTT.

This chain uses TRBV28 with TRBJ2-2; D unclear. The V end was cut by 2 bases, the J end by 0 bases, with 7 bases between. Germline V gene sequence: CDR1 MDHEN, CDR2 SYDVKM. This CDR3 is built from 15 residues. In DNA, the CDR3 is TGTGCCAGCAGTTTAGCCCTAGCGAACACCGGGGAGCTGTTTTTT. Its protein is CASSLALANTGELFF.

A remark on this clone: The same CDR3 arises from other DNA sequences in this sample as well. This chain uses TRBV30 with TRBJ1-2; D is perhaps TRBD1 (6 bases). The length of the CDR3 is 12 residues. Trimming pared 0 bases from V and 4 bases from J, leaving 6 bases between. The germline V gene encodes CDR1 GTSNPN and CDR2 SVGIG (reference sequence). Here the CDR3 DNA reads TGTGCCTGGAGTGTAGGGGGCTATGGCTACACCTTC. Amino acid sequence: CAWSVGGYGYTF. The variable domain in full, completed from reference TRBV30 and TRBJ1-2, reads SQTIHQWPATLVQPVGSPLSLECTVEGTSNPNLYWYRQAAGRGLQLLFYSVGIGQISSEVPQNLSASRPQDRQFILSSKKLLLSDSGFYLCAWSVGGYGYTFGSGTRLTVV.

The rearrangement links TRBV6-5 to TRBJ2-3, with 7 bases matching TRBD2. The CDR3 has 14 residues. V trimming: 7 bases; J trimming: 4 bases; junction bases outside the gene matches: 8. Germline values: CDR1 MNHEY, CDR2 SVGAGI. The CDR3 is CASKLQLASDTQYF. The CDR3 nucleotides are TGTGCCAGCAAACTGCAACTAGCGTCAGATACGCAGTATTTT.

This chain links TRBV7-9 with TRBJ1-2; 7 nucleotides align to TRBD1. The CDR3 length is 16 residues. In germline, CDR1 is SEHNR, CDR2 FQNEAQ (reference sequence). V dropped 3 bases and J dropped 8; count of bases not matched to a gene: 15. The CDR3 sequence is CASSFTGARQGLGYTF. CDR3 coding DNA: TGTGCCAGCAGCTTTACGGGGGCTCGACAGGGTTTGGGCTACACCTTC.

The chain combines TRBV21-1 with TRBJ1-1; TRBD1 is taken as the D call from the table, unchecked against the DNA. TRBV21-1 is recorded as a pseudogene. CDR3 size: 16 residues. The CDR3 sequence: CASSRGTGGEDTEAFF. The CDR3 coding sequence is TGTGCCAGCAGCAGAGGGACAGGGGGCGAGGACACTGAAGCTTTCTTT.

The rearrangement joins TRBV11-2 to TRBJ2-5, with 10 bases matching TRBD2. The CDR3 totals 18 residues. Germline V lookup: CDR1 SGHAT, CDR2 FQNNGV. V was pared by 1 base and J by 1 base, with 9 bases of the junction left unmatched. As DNA, the CDR3 is TGTGCCAGCAGCTTAGGGGCAGCGGGAGGGAGGGGCCAAGAGACCCAGTACTTC. Amino acids: CASSLGAAGGRGQETQYF.